This T cell receptor beta chain was sequenced for a study of CD8+CD57+ T cells in acquired aplastic anemia. Study details: Healthy donors averaged around 10 million reads for CD4+ cells.

It was genomic DNA that served as the template for profiling TCR beta VDJ and CDR3. TCRdb re-derived calls from the reads in MiXCR, one entry per CDR3 protein. Among some 140,000 distinct CDR3 sequences listed, 41% were seen once. Study-level results: The CD8+ Simpson's diversity of patients and controls was not significantly different. The same twenty-nine CD8+ CDR3 sequences occurred in patients and in controls.

This clonotype was counted ten times or more. As yet, its antigen is unknown. The germline V gene encodes CDR1 MGHDK and CDR2 SYGVNS. Trimming took 3 bases from V and 0 from J, leaving 8 bases between them. This CDR3 has 15 amino acids. This clonotype was obtained from a human donor in good health, serving as a control. Sequencing used sorted CD4+, CD8+, or CD8+CD57+ T cells (not recorded which) from PBMCs. The rearrangement joins TRBV25-1 to TRBJ2-2; possible D gene TRBD1, 6 bases. The chain's CDR3 is CASSEGTTNTGELFF. CDR3 DNA sequence: TGTGCCAGCAGTGAGGGGACAACGAACACCGGGGAGCTGTTTTTT.